These T cell receptor beta chains were read from a single sample in a study of cytomegalovirus exposure and HLA in healthy donors. Only in-frame clones appear in the TCRdb table, and some are missing; sequencing was by immunoSEQ multiplex PCR. The sample contains over 95,000 clones, about 74% of which appear only once. The sample taken for sequencing was PBMCs. Receptors originate from a female donor in good health and CMV-seronegative. Each CDR3 is given with its conserved first and last residue. The order of the fields is CDR3 protein, CDR3 DNA, J gene, clone size, V gene, D gene, CDR3 length. The D gene is left open where the match is weak. Size values are once, few and many counts, or a class for expanded clones, and some rows have none.

CDR3: CASSPPGASSGNTIYF
DNA: TGTGCCAGTAGCCCTCCAGGGGCAAGCTCTGGAAACACCATATATTTT
J: TRBJ1-3
size: .
V: TRBV19
D: .
length: 16

CDR3: CASSTSSHQGYSNQPQHF
DNA: TGTGCCAGTAGTACATCGTCTCATCAGGGTTATAGCAATCAGCCCCAGCATTTT
J: TRBJ1-5
size: .
V: TRBV19
D: .
length: 18

CDR3: CASSIRGGGSNQPQHF
DNA: TGTGCCAGTAGTATTCGGGGGGGCGGGAGCAATCAGCCCCAGCATTTT
J: TRBJ1-5
size: .
V: TRBV19
D: .
length: 16

CDR3: CASRQGKGVQPQHF
DNA: TGTGCCAGCAGACAGGGGAAGGGGGTTCAGCCCCAGCATTTT
J: TRBJ1-5
size: few
V: TRBV6-6
D: TRBD1
length: 14

CDR3: CASSEGRSAQYF
DNA: TGTGCCAGCAGTGAGGGGCGGTCGGCCCAGTACTTC
J: TRBJ2-5
size: .
V: TRBV2
D: .
length: 12

CDR3: CASSDGHRTDTQYF
DNA: TGTGCCAGCAGTGACGGACACCGCACAGATACGCAGTATTTT
J: TRBJ2-3
size: .
V: TRBV6-4
D: .
length: 14

CDR3: CASSSRGAGMNTEAFF
DNA: TGTGCCAGCAGCTCCAGGGGGGCAGGTATGAACACTGAAGCTTTCTTT
J: TRBJ1-1
size: .
V: TRBV5-4
D: TRBD1
length: 16

CDR3: CASSLNRKETQYF
DNA: TGTGCCAGCAGCTTAAACAGGAAAGAGACCCAGTACTTC
J: TRBJ2-5
size: .
V: TRBV7-2
D: .
length: 13

CDR3: CASSQKIQGSDEAFF
DNA: TGCGCCAGCAGCCAAAAAATTCAGGGATCCGATGAAGCTTTCTTT
J: TRBJ1-1
size: .
V: TRBV4-3
D: .
length: 15

CDR3: CAWSSGQGIDGYTF
DNA: TGTGCCTGGAGTTCGGGACAGGGGATCGATGGCTACACCTTC
J: TRBJ1-2
size: .
V: TRBV30
D: TRBD1
length: 14

CDR3: CASSETGRDEQFF
DNA: TGTGCCAGCAGTGAAACAGGGAGGGATGAGCAGTTCTTC
J: TRBJ2-1
size: .
V: TRBV6-1
D: .
length: 13

CDR3: CAWWRDRTRGGQPQHF
DNA: TGTGCCTGGTGGCGGGACAGGACCCGTGGCGGGCAGCCCCAGCATTTT
J: TRBJ1-5
size: .
V: TRBV30
D: TRBD1
length: 16

CDR3: CASTLDRGVYNEQFF
DNA: TGTGCCAGCACCCTAGACAGGGGGGTTTACAATGAGCAGTTCTTC
J: TRBJ2-1
size: .
V: TRBV5-4
D: TRBD1
length: 15

CDR3: CASSRGQGTYGYTF
DNA: TGCGCCAGCAGCCGGGGACAGGGGACCTATGGCTACACCTTC
J: TRBJ1-2
size: .
V: TRBV5-1
D: TRBD1
length: 14

CDR3: CASSLAGRGKNSPLHF
DNA: TGTGCCAGCAGCTTAGCGGGCAGGGGGAAAAATTCACCCCTCCACTTT
J: TRBJ1-6
size: .
V: TRBV7-4
D: TRBD1
length: 16

CDR3: CASAQGSGNTIYF
DNA: TGTGCCAGCGCACAGGGGAGTGGAAACACCATATATTTT
J: TRBJ1-3
size: .
V: TRBV6-6
D: TRBD1
length: 13

CDR3: CASSTAQGGGQPQHF
DNA: TGTGCCAGTAGTACCGCCCAGGGGGGCGGGCAGCCCCAGCATTTT
J: TRBJ1-5
size: .
V: TRBV19
D: TRBD1
length: 15

CDR3: CASSRPGTGGSGANVLTF
DNA: TGTGCCAGCAGCCGCCCGGGGACAGGGGGCTCAGGGGCCAACGTCCTGACTTTC
J: TRBJ2-6
size: .
V: TRBV7-2
D: TRBD1
length: 18

CDR3: CATSRDRSYEQYF
DNA: TGTGCCACCAGCAGGGACAGGTCCTACGAGCAGTACTTC
J: TRBJ2-7
size: once
V: TRBV15
D: TRBD1
length: 13

CDR3: CASSSPVGRQETQYF
DNA: TGTGCCAGCAGCTCCCCGGTTGGCAGGCAAGAGACCCAGTACTTC
J: TRBJ2-5
size: once
V: TRBV5-6
D: .
length: 15

CDR3: CSAKGDTEAFF
DNA: TGCAGTGCTAAAGGGGACACTGAAGCTTTCTTT
J: TRBJ1-1
size: once
V: TRBV20-1
D: .
length: 11

CDR3: CASSSGTSWTEAFF
DNA: TGTGCCAGCAGCTCCGGGACTAGTTGGACTGAAGCTTTCTTT
J: TRBJ1-1
size: few
V: TRBV7-9
D: .
length: 14

CDR3: CASSFPGQGTYTF
DNA: TGTGCCAGCAGCTTCCCTGGACAGGGTACCTACACCTTC
J: TRBJ1-2
size: .
V: TRBV7-9
D: TRBD1
length: 13

CDR3: CASSQENRVFEAFF
DNA: TGTGCCAGCAGCCAAGAAAACAGGGTGTTTGAAGCTTTCTTT
J: TRBJ1-1
size: .
V: TRBV14
D: .
length: 14

CDR3: CASSPRQAINEKLFF
DNA: TGTGCCAGCAGTCCGCGACAGGCGATTAATGAAAAACTGTTTTTT
J: TRBJ1-4
size: .
V: TRBV27
D: .
length: 15

CDR3: CATQGGGASSTDTQYF
DNA: TGTGCCACCCAGGGCGGGGGGGCGTCTAGCACAGATACGCAGTATTTT
J: TRBJ2-3
size: .
V: TRBV25-1
D: TRBD2
length: 16

CDR3: CASSEYRGNNSPLHF
DNA: TGTGCCAGCAGTGAATATAGGGGAAATAATTCCCCCCTCCACTTT
J: TRBJ1-6
size: .
V: TRBV6-1
D: .
length: 15

CDR3: CASSMPAQGDYGYTF
DNA: TGTGCCAGTAGTATGCCCGCACAGGGAGACTATGGCTACACCTTC
J: TRBJ1-2
size: .
V: TRBV19
D: .
length: 15

CDR3: CASSGGGSWSQETQYF
DNA: TGTGCCAGCAGCGGGGGGGGTTCGTGGTCTCAAGAGACCCAGTACTTC
J: TRBJ2-5
size: .
V: TRBV7-9
D: TRBD2
length: 16

CDR3: CASSFGDRGAFF
DNA: TGTGCCAGCAGCTTTGGTGACAGGGGAGCTTTCTTT
J: TRBJ1-1
size: once
V: TRBV11-2
D: TRBD1
length: 12

CDR3: CASSERAWLRETQYF
DNA: TGTGCCAGCAGTGAGAGGGCCTGGCTACGGGAGACCCAGTACTTC
J: TRBJ2-5
size: .
V: TRBV2
D: .
length: 15

CDR3: CASSENLSGGAVQFF
DNA: TGTGCCAGCAGCGAGAACCTTAGCGGGGGGGCGGTACAGTTCTTC
J: TRBJ2-1
size: few
V: TRBV6-5
D: TRBD2
length: 15

CDR3: CAWSGGLSNREPSGANVLTF
DNA: TGTGCCTGGAGTGGCGGACTGTCAAACAGGGAACCATCTGGGGCCAACGTCCTGACTTTC
J: TRBJ2-6
size: .
V: TRBV30
D: .
length: 20

CDR3: CSVRTGGYGYTF
DNA: TGCAGCGTCCGGACAGGGGGATATGGCTACACCTTC
J: TRBJ1-2
size: .
V: TRBV29-1
D: TRBD1
length: 12

CDR3: CASSGDRRSPLHF
DNA: TGTGCCAGCAGCGGCGACAGGCGCTCACCCCTCCACTTT
J: TRBJ1-6
size: .
V: TRBV9
D: .
length: 13

CDR3: CASSLDSYEQYF
DNA: TGTGCCAGCAGCCTTGACAGCTACGAGCAGTACTTC
J: TRBJ2-7
size: .
V: TRBV11-2
D: .
length: 12

CDR3: CASSLGPTSGTGELFF
DNA: TGTGCCAGCAGCTTGGGGCCTACCTCGGGCACCGGGGAGCTGTTTTTT
J: TRBJ2-2
size: .
V: TRBV5-6
D: .
length: 16

CDR3: CASSFSGGTEQFF
DNA: TGTGCCAGCAGCTTCTCTGGCGGGACTGAGCAGTTCTTC
J: TRBJ2-1
size: .
V: TRBV5-4
D: .
length: 13

CDR3: CASSGYSTGIGANVLTF
DNA: TGTGCCAGCAGCGGATATAGCACAGGGATCGGGGCCAACGTCCTGACTTTC
J: TRBJ2-6
size: .
V: TRBV9
D: .
length: 17

CDR3: CASSPGQADGYTF
DNA: TGTGCCAGCAGCCCCGGACAGGCAGATGGCTACACCTTC
J: TRBJ1-2
size: .
V: TRBV7-6
D: TRBD1
length: 13